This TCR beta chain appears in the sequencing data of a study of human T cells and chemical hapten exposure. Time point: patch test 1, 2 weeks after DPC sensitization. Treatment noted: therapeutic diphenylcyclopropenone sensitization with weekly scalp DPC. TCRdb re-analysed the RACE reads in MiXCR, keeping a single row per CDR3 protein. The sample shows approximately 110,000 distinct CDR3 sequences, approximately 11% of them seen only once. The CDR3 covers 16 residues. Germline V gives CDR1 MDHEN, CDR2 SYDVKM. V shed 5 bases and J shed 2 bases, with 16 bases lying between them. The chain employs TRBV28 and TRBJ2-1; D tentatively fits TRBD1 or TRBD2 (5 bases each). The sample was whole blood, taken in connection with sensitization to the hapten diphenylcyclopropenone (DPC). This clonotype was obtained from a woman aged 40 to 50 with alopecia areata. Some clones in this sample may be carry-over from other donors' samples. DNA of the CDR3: TGTGCCAGCAGTCCTCCCGAGGGGAAGGCCTACAATGAGCAGTTCTTC. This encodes CASSPPEGKAYNEQFF.